The 3 T cell receptor beta chains below come from one sample, sequenced in a study of regulatory T cells in long-lasting Graves disease. iRepertoire HTBI primers and Arm-PCR of CDR3 regions built TCR beta libraries. MiXCR, run by TCRdb on the multiplex PCR reads, gives a single entry per CDR3 protein. The repertoire holds 240,000 or so distinct CDR3 sequences, 20% to 25% seen once, with about 15% in the top ten. Time point of the sample: newly diagnosed GD, antithyroid drugs for less than 3 months. Construction of the TCR library relied on RNA isolated from PBMCs. The sample consisted of peripheral blood mononuclear cells (PBMCs), taken at new diagnosis, from a patient treated with antithyroid drugs. These receptors were obtained from a female donor with Graves disease.

At least ten counts were recorded for this clonotype. The V and J genes are TRBV15 and TRBJ2-7; no firm D call. Between the trimmed V and J ends, which lost 0 bases and 0 bases, there was a span of 6 bases. CDR3 length equals 14 residues. The germline V gene encodes CDR1 LNHNV and CDR2 YYDKDF (reference sequence). CDR3 nucleotides: TGTGCCACCAGCAGAGATCGGACCTCCTACGAGCAGTACTTC. This sequence encodes CATSRDRTSYEQYF.

This clonotype was observed at least ten times. The gene calls are TRBV6-2 or TRBV6-3 and TRBJ2-1; D unresolved. The CDR3 extends over 16 amino acids. Germline CDR1 and CDR2: MNHEY and SVGEGT. V was shortened by 0 bases and J by 0 bases, with 9 bases between the two germline ends. The CDR3 reads CASSYSRFRSYNEQFF. In DNA form, the CDR3 reads TGTGCCAGCAGTTACTCGAGGTTTCGCTCCTACAATGAGCAGTTCTTC.

This clonotype was observed many times. The chain links TRBV11-2 to TRBJ2-5, with 10 bases that match TRBD2. Per germline, CDR1 SGHAT and CDR2 FQNNGV. Trimming cost V 3 bases and J 4 bases; bases outside gene matches: 2. This CDR3 comprises 14 residues. The CDR3 region is CASSLGLARETQYF. In nucleotides, the CDR3 is TGTGCCAGCAGCTTGGGACTAGCGAGAGAGACCCAGTACTTC.